Listed below are T cell receptor beta chains from one sample, sequenced in a study of siplizumab effects on memory and regulatory T cells. Sequencing used immunoSEQ multiplex PCR; TCRdb keeps in-frame clones, though not all of them. The sample records about 91,000 clones, approximately 93% being singletons. Source material: CD8+ T cells sorted from blood. Receptor source: a human donor in good health. Both conserved end residues are part of each CDR3. D genes are given only for firm matches. The size entry is marked missing in some rows and otherwise reads once, few, many or a size class.

J gene	CDR3 length	D gene	clone size	V gene	CDR3 DNA	CDR3 protein
TRBJ1-1	13	NA	NA	TRBV6-4	TGTGCCAGCAGTGACAGCGTAAACACTGAAGCTTTCTTT	CASSDSVNTEAFF
TRBJ2-7	12	NA	NA	TRBV11-2	TGTGCCAGCAGCCAACGGAACGGCGAGCAGTACTTC	CASSQRNGEQYF
TRBJ1-1	17	NA	NA	TRBV11-2	TGTGCCAGCAGCTTAGAGATAGGGGCAGGGGAACAGGTTGAAGCTTTCTTT	CASSLEIGAGEQVEAFF
TRBJ2-7	15	NA	NA	TRBV15	TGTGCCACCAGCAGGAGCAGGTCAGGTGTGGACGAGCAGTACTTC	CATSRSRSGVDEQYF
TRBJ1-3	14	NA	NA	TRBV30	TGTGCCTGGAGCGACGGAAGCTCTGGAAACACCATATATTTT	CAWSDGSSGNTIYF
TRBJ2-1	13	NA	once	TRBV7-9	TGTGCCAGCAGCTCCCCCGGGGTGATACCCCACTTCTTC	CASSSPGVIPHFF
TRBJ2-7	14	NA	NA	TRBV27	TGTGCCAGCAGCCCACCGTGGCAGATCTACGAGCAGTACTTC	CASSPPWQIYEQYF
TRBJ1-1	13	TRBD1	NA	TRBV9	TGTGCCAGCAGCGTTGGGACAGTCACTGAAGCTTTCTTT	CASSVGTVTEAFF
TRBJ2-1	15	TRBD1	few	TRBV7-3	TGTGCCAGCAGCAGAGGGACAGGACGGGGCAATGAGCAGTTCTTC	CASSRGTGRGNEQFF
TRBJ2-1	13	NA	NA	TRBV5-4	TGTGCCAGCAGCTTGGGATATGGCAATGAGCAGTTCTTC	CASSLGYGNEQFF
TRBJ2-7	15	TRBD1	NA	TRBV7-9	TGTGCCAGCAGCGGGGGGACAGGCTGGGAATACGAGCAGTACTTC	CASSGGTGWEYEQYF
TRBJ2-7	12	NA	once	TRBV6-6	TGTGCCAGCAAAAAGGCCCACGACGAGCAGTACTTC	CASKKAHDEQYF
TRBJ1-2	16	NA	NA	TRBV5-1	TGCGCCAGCAGCTTGGTTGGGTTGGGGGATTACTATGGCTACACCTTC	CASSLVGLGDYYGYTF
TRBJ2-7	11	NA	once	TRBV21-1	TGTGCCAGCAGCAATTCGTACGAGCAGTACTTC	CASSNSYEQYF
TRBJ2-7	14	NA	NA	TRBV10-1	TGCGCCAGCAGTGACGGAAGGAACCCCTACGAGCAGTACTTC	CASSDGRNPYEQYF